The next 14 T cell receptor beta chains were all read from a single sample in a study of CD8 T cells in ankylosing spondylitis. TCRdb recomputed calls from the 5' RACE reads with MiXCR, one row per CDR3 protein. Among some 270,000 distinct CDR3 sequences, roughly 32% were seen once, and the ten largest hold 3.5% to 4.5%. The sample comprised blood, either unsorted or a sorted T cell fraction (not recorded which). The receptors shown here come from a male donor with ankylosing spondylitis or in good health (not recorded which).

V and J are TRBV20-1 and TRBJ1-5; D possibly corresponds to TRBD1 (6 bases). V lost 4 bases, J lost 3 bases, and 10 bases lay in between. Germline values: CDR1 DFQATT, CDR2 SNEGSKA (reference sequence). This CDR3 is 13 amino acids long. CDR3 DNA: TGCAGTGCTACCGACAGGCCCAATCAGCCCCAGCATTTT. It encodes CSATDRPNQPQHF.

On this clonotype itself: One junction end disagrees with the germline gene, perhaps due to a read error. The chain couples TRBV4-1 to TRBJ2-2; D ambiguous. This CDR3 spans 14 amino acids. The V gene's germline CDR1 is MGHRA and CDR2 YSYEKL. The CDR3, as DNA: TGCGCCACCAGCCAAGATGCTTGGGTCGGGGAGCTGTTTTTT. This gives the protein CATSQDAWVGELFF.

This clonotype showed up many times. The chain carries TRBV12-3 or TRBV12-4 and TRBJ2-3; no clear D gene. Trimming removed 3 bases at V and 1 base at J, with 11 bases between. This CDR3 region has 15 residues. The CDR3 is CASSFGRGRTDTQYF. CDR3 coding DNA: TGTGCCAGCAGTTTTGGGCGAGGCCGCACAGATACGCAGTATTTT.

The gene calls are TRBV11-1 and TRBJ2-6; D is uncertain. The V gene lost 8 bases and the J gene lost 0 bases, with 11 bases spanning the gap. Germline CDR1 and CDR2: SGHAT and FQDESV (reference sequence). The CDR3 runs 15 residues. CDR3 nucleotides: TGTGCCAGCGCCCTAGATCACTCTGGGGCCAACGTCCTGACTTTC. Protein product: CASALDHSGANVLTF.

Of note for this clonotype: One end of the junction does not line up with germline, which may come from a read error. The chain combines TRBV20-1 with TRBJ2-1; 10 bases agree with TRBD2. Germline CDR1 reads DFQATT; CDR2 reads SNEGSKA (reference sequence). This CDR3 region has 17 residues. The CDR3 DNA follows: TGCTGTGCTAGAGATCATCGGCCTAGCGGGGGTCTCAATGAGCAGTTCTTC. Its translation: CCARDHRPSGGLNEQFF.

The V and J genes are TRBV20-1 and TRBJ1-3, with 7 bases that match TRBD1. Germline CDR1 reads DFQATT; CDR2 reads SNEGSKA (reference sequence). J lost 2 bases, V lost 5 bases, and 6 bases had no gene match. The CDR3 consists of 14 residues. CDR3 nucleotides: TGCAGTGCTCTAAGAGGGACAGCTGGAAACACCATATATTTT. Protein: CSALRGTAGNTIYF.

This clonotype was detected a few times. The chain is built from TRBV20-1 and TRBJ1-5; maybe TRBD1 (6 bases). Looked up from germline, CDR1 is DFQATT and CDR2 is SNEGSKA (reference sequence). The V end lost 1 base, the J end lost 6 bases, and 19 bases lay between the germline ends. This CDR3 is built from 16 residues. Written as DNA, the CDR3 is TGCAGTGCTAGAGCGGCTCGGGGGCGGCTTGGTCAGCCCCAGCATTTT. It is translated as CSARAARGRLGQPQHF.

V gene TRBV6-1 combines with J gene TRBJ2-3, with TRBD1 matching over 7 bases. J gave up 4 bases and V 3 bases, and 1 base lay outside the gene matches. CDR1 is MNHNS, CDR2 SASEGT, per germline. There are 13 residues in the CDR3. The chain's CDR3 is CASSEGQPDTQYF. The CDR3 DNA follows: TGTGCCAGCAGTGAGGGACAGCCAGATACGCAGTATTTT.

This clonotype was counted a few times. This sequence joins TRBV5-1 and TRBJ2-5; D is ambiguous. This CDR3 contains 14 residues. Trimming pared 0 bases from V and 3 bases from J, leaving 9 bases between. The germline CDR1 and CDR2 sequences are SGHRS and YFSETQ. The CDR3 coding sequence is TGCGCCAGCAGCTTGGTGGGGTTAGAAGAGACCCAGTACTTC. This translates into CASSLVGLEETQYF. Full variable domain (rest looked up from reference TRBV5-1 and TRBJ2-5): KAGVTQTPRYLIKTRGQQVTLSCSPISGHRSVSWYQQTPGQGLQFLFEYFSETQRNKGNFPGRFSGRQFSNSRSEMNVSTLELGDSALYLCASSLVGLEETQYFGPGTRLLVL.

This chain uses TRBV5-1 with TRBJ2-1, with D possibly being TRBD2 (5 bases). Trimming shortened V by 2 bases and J by 6 bases, and 9 bases separated the two germline ends. Germline CDR1 SGHRS, CDR2 YFSETQ. This CDR3 comprises 13 residues. CDR3 sequence (DNA): TGCGCCAGCAGCTTCGAGGGTTTCAATGAGCAGTTCTTC. Amino acids: CASSFEGFNEQFF.

This sequence joins TRBV7-6 and TRBJ2-2; 8 bases line up with TRBD1. There are 15 residues in the CDR3. Losses at the gene ends were 5 bases for V and 3 bases for J; bases not matched to a gene: 5. CDR1 and CDR2 (germline): SGHVS, FNYEAQ. This CDR3 reads CASSPGQAHTGELFF. The CDR3, as DNA: TGTGCCAGCAGCCCGGGACAGGCCCACACCGGGGAGCTGTTTTTT.

This clonotype was detected ten times or more. The chain recombines TRBV6-4 with TRBJ2-1, with D perhaps assigned TRBD1 or TRBD2 (5 bases each). Germline lookup yields CDR1 MRHNA and CDR2 SNTAGT. Trimming pared 9 bases from V and 0 bases from J, leaving 12 bases between. CDR3 size: 14 residues. This CDR3 reads CASSRDDSYNEQFF. The CDR3 DNA reads as TGTGCCAGTAGTCGGGACGACTCCTACAATGAGCAGTTCTTC.

The V gene is TRBV5-5, the J gene TRBJ2-5, with a tentative D call TRBD2 (6 bases). The CDR3 runs 18 residues. The germline V gene encodes CDR1 SGHKS and CDR2 YYEKEE (reference sequence). V was pared by 3 bases and J by 3 bases, with 24 bases between. The CDR3 DNA follows: TGTGCCAGCAGCTGGGGGGTTAGCGGACGAAGCTCTAAAGAGACCCAGTACTTC. Translating it yields CASSWGVSGRSSKETQYF.

There are a few counts of this clonotype. The gene calls are TRBV29-1 and TRBJ2-3, with unresolved D. In germline, CDR1 is SQVTM, CDR2 ANQGSEA. The V and J ends lost 7 bases and 5 bases respectively, with 16 bases between them. The CDR3 covers 13 residues. CDR3 sequence: CSGLATPGDTQYF. In DNA form, the CDR3 reads TGCAGCGGGCTGGCGACCCCAGGAGATACGCAGTATTTT.